Following are 17 T cell receptor beta chains from one sample sequenced in a study of naive and memory T cell subsets. Both TRBC1 and TRBC2 were covered by a beta constant-region primer of two equimolar oligonucleotides. Ligated cDNA was amplified by four rounds of PCR with nested alpha and beta constant-region primers and SP2. TCRdb re-called the UMI-ligation and nested PCR reads through MiXCR, storing one row per CDR3 protein. The table shows 150,000 or so distinct CDR3 sequences, with roughly 22% occurring only once. Their target antigens are unknown. General observations from the study: Naive repertoires, especially CD8, held a few larger clonotypes, possibly memory cells re-expressing CD45RA.

Sample: naive CD4+ T cells from blood. These receptor sequences come from a human donor in good health.

The rearrangement uses TRBV2 and TRBJ2-2; D call uncertain. The CDR3 length is 14 residues. V lost 2 bases and J lost 4, with 8 bases in between. Per the germline V gene, CDR1 is SNHLY and CDR2 is FYNNEI. In nucleotides, the CDR3 is TGTGCCAGCAGTGAAAGCTCAGCCACCGGGGAGCTGTTTTTT. Translation: CASSESSATGELFF.

The rearrangement joins TRBV5-1 to TRBJ2-1, with 14 bases that match TRBD2. Trimming removed 3 bases from V and 0 bases from J; junction bases left unmatched: 5. The CDR3 totals 18 residues. Germline CDR1 is SGHRS and CDR2 is YFSETQ. The chain's CDR3 is CASSSGLAGGSSYNEQFF. The CDR3 region has the DNA TGCGCCAGCAGCTCCGGACTAGCGGGAGGTAGCTCCTACAATGAGCAGTTCTTC.

This clonotype has at least ten counts. The chain has TRBV29-1 and TRBJ1-1; 7 nucleotides align to TRBD1. Germline V CDR1 and CDR2: SQVTM, ANQGSEA. The CDR3 length is 13 residues. V trimming: 6 bases; J trimming: 4 bases; junction bases outside the gene matches: 8. CDR3 loop: CSVAGQTFTEAFF. The DNA of the CDR3 is TGCAGCGTGGCGGGACAGACATTCACTGAAGCTTTCTTT.

This clonotype has just one count. The CDR3 here is CASSQAGTSDTQYF. The CDR3 region has the DNA TGCGCCAGCAGCCAAGCGGGGACTTCCGATACGCAGTATTTT. The chain uses TRBV4-3 and TRBJ2-3, with TRBD2 as a possible D gene (6 bases). Germline V lookup: CDR1 LGHNA, CDR2 YSLEER. The length of the CDR3 is 14 residues. V lost 1 base, J lost 6 bases, and 11 bases lay in between.

This clonotype appeared a few times. V is TRBV12-3 or TRBV12-4 and J is TRBJ2-7; TRBD2 might be the D (5 bases). The ends were cut back, 5 bases at V and 11 bases at J, with 16 bases in the middle. The CDR3 runs to 12 residues. The DNA of the CDR3 is TGTGCCAGCAGTACCCAAAACGGGATAAAGTACTTC. The encoded protein is CASSTQNGIKYF.

This clonotype came up a few times. The J gene is TRBJ2-1, the V gene TRBV28; no reliable D call. Deletions cut 5 bases from V and 0 bases from J, with 14 bases between. Germline assignment: CDR1 MDHEN and CDR2 SYDVKM. This CDR3 is built from 16 residues. CDR3 amino acids: CASSPLDPYSYNEQFF. As DNA, the CDR3 is TGTGCCAGCAGTCCCCTGGACCCGTACTCCTACAATGAGCAGTTCTTC.

This clonotype was seen only a few times. The rearrangement joins TRBV28 to TRBJ1-2, with D maybe TRBD1 (6 bases). The V end was cut by 7 bases, the J end by 2 bases, with 17 bases between. This CDR3 has 15 amino acids. Germline V gives CDR1 MDHEN, CDR2 SYDVKM. The CDR3 protein is CASISSQGGNYGYTF. DNA for the CDR3: TGTGCCAGCATTTCATCACAAGGGGGAAACTATGGCTACACCTTC.

This clonotype has a handful of counts. J is TRBJ2-1 and V is TRBV14; D gene uncertain. With 1 base removed from V and 2 bases from J, the gap between germline ends came to 9 bases. The CDR3 covers 15 residues. Per the germline V gene, CDR1 is SGHDN and CDR2 is FVKESK. The DNA for the CDR3 is TGTGCCAGCAGCCAAGCCGGGTTCACCTACAATGAGCAGTTCTTC. As protein: CASSQAGFTYNEQFF.

This chain links TRBV27 with TRBJ1-4; TRBD1 matches 7 bases. Germline V gene data show CDR1 as MNHEY and CDR2 as SMNVEV (reference sequence). The CDR3 runs 17 residues. Trimming removed 5 bases from V and 4 bases from J; junction bases left unmatched: 13. CDR3 region: CASSPYGRGTVNEKLFF. The CDR3 DNA is TGTGCCAGCAGTCCGTACGGACGAGGGACAGTTAATGAAAAACTGTTTTTT.

The genes are TRBV6-6 and TRBJ2-2, with 10 bases lining up with TRBD1. The CDR3 contains 14 residues. V trimming: 8 bases; J trimming: 5 bases; junction bases outside the gene matches: 5. Germline loops: CDR1 MNHNY, CDR2 SVGAGI (reference sequence). The CDR3: CASGRTGGTGELFF. The DNA for the CDR3 is TGTGCCAGCGGGAGGACAGGGGGGACCGGGGAGCTGTTTTTT.

The table lists this clonotype with many counts. The gene calls are TRBV29-1 and TRBJ2-1; 11 bases fit TRBD2. Germline V lookup: CDR1 SQVTM, CDR2 ANQGSEA. J lost 9 bases, V lost 4 bases, and 5 bases had no gene match. The CDR3 consists of 13 residues. The CDR3 DNA sequence: TGCAGCGTTGCACTAGCGGGAGTGGGTGAGCAGTTCTTC. This codes for CSVALAGVGEQFF.

This clonotype has at least ten counts. The rearrangement links TRBV14 to TRBJ2-2; D unclear. This CDR3 has 13 residues. In germline, CDR1 is SGHDN, CDR2 FVKESK. V was pared by 2 bases and J by 5 bases, with 6 bases between. In DNA form, the CDR3 reads TGTGCCAGCAGCCAACTACGGACCGGGGAGCTGTTTTTT. It encodes CASSQLRTGELFF.

V and J are TRBV29-1 and TRBJ1-1; 7 bases line up with TRBD1. Per germline, CDR1 SQVTM and CDR2 ANQGSEA. The J segment lost 0 bases and the V segment lost 7 bases, leaving 11 bases of the junction unmatched. The CDR3 extends over 15 amino acids. This chain's CDR3 is CSAGRQGAMNTEAFF. The CDR3 nucleotides are TGCAGCGCCGGCCGACAGGGAGCCATGAACACTGAAGCTTTCTTT.

Comment on this clonotype: The junction does not match germline at one end; this may be a read error. The CDR3 region is CASSDLGSSEQYF. The CDR3 DNA sequence: TGTGCCAGCAGTGACCTGGGATCCTCCGAGCAGTACTTC. The chain carries TRBV6-5 and TRBJ2-7, with no clear D. Per the germline V gene, CDR1 is MNHEY and CDR2 is SVGAGI. CDR3 length: 13 amino acids.

In this sample, this clonotype turned up a few times. This chain links TRBV7-2 with TRBJ2-1; 11 positions agree with TRBD2. The CDR3 runs 14 residues. CDR1 and CDR2 (germline): SGHTA, FQGNSA. V was clipped by 1 base and J by 10 bases; unmatched bases: 3. CDR3 coding DNA: TGTGCCAGCAGCTTAGGGGGGACTAGCGGAGAGCAGTTCTTC. Amino acids: CASSLGGTSGEQFF.

This clonotype occurred many times. The chain recombines TRBV20-1 with TRBJ2-3, with no clear D. V was pared by 3 bases and J by 0 bases, with 10 bases between. The CDR3 is 14 amino acids. CDR1 DFQATT and CDR2 SNEGSKA come from the germline V gene (reference sequence). The CDR3 region is CSAREQESTDTQYF. As DNA, the CDR3 is TGCAGTGCTAGGGAGCAGGAGAGCACAGATACGCAGTATTTT.

This clonotype was detected only a few times. The V gene is TRBV7-9, the J gene TRBJ2-1; D gene ambiguous. Trimming removed 1 base at V and 8 bases at J, with 9 bases between. The CDR3 spans 13 residues. In germline, CDR1 is SEHNR, CDR2 FQNEAQ (reference sequence). CDR3 sequence reads: CASSLGSAHEQFF. In DNA form, the CDR3 reads TGTGCCAGCAGCTTAGGGTCAGCGCATGAGCAGTTCTTC. Looking up the rest from reference TRBV7-9 and TRBJ2-1 gives the full variable domain: DTGVSQNPRHKITKRGQNVTFRCDPISEHNRLYWYRQTLGQGPEFLTYFQNEAQLEKSRLLSDRFSAERPKGSFSTLEIQRTEQGDSAMYLCASSLGSAHEQFFGPGTRLTVL.